This TCR beta chain is drawn from a study of regulatory T cells in long-lasting Graves disease. Overall study: Under 3 months of antithyroid drugs had been taken by newly diagnosed Graves' patients. Study observations and caveats: When disease was persistent, TRBV28, TRBJ1-2 and TRBJ2-5 were the favored segments.

In its sample, this clonotype was seen once. Its antigen is undetermined. For TCR beta, libraries came from iRepertoire HTBI primers and Arm-PCR of CDR3 regions. The authors' processing: The samples yielded approximately 62 TRBV and some 15 TRBJ segments. One entry per CDR3 protein, called by TCRdb with MiXCR from the multiplex PCR reads. TCRdb, not the authors, supplied the V and J calls. The data contain some 320,000 distinct CDR3 sequences, 15% to 20% of them seen just once; the ten biggest clones take up approximately 35%. Time point meaning: newly diagnosed GD, antithyroid drugs for less than 3 months. With RNA extracted from PBMCs as input, the TCR library was made. From each patient, roughly 9 milliliters of peripheral blood was drawn and collected into an EDTA anticoagulant tube. V shed 3 bases and J shed 8 bases, with 23 bases lying between them. Germline lookup yields CDR1 MGHRA and CDR2 YSYEKL. The CDR3 has 16 residues.

This TCR was sampled from a female donor with Graves disease. The V and J genes are TRBV4-1 and TRBJ2-7; D may match TRBD1 or TRBD2 (5 bases each). Sequenced here: peripheral blood mononuclear cells (PBMCs), sampled at new diagnosis, from a patient treated with antithyroid drugs. CDR3 nucleotides: TGCGCCAGCAGCCAGCTGGGGGTTGACCGAGGCAAGAAGCAGTACTTC. As protein: CASSQLGVDRGKKQYF.